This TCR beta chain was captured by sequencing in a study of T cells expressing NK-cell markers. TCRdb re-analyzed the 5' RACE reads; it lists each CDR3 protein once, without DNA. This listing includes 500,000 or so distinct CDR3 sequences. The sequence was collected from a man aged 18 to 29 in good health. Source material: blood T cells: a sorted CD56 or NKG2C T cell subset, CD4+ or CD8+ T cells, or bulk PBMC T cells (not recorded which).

The CDR3 region is CSVDWDEYQETQYF. This sequence joins TRBV29-1 and TRBJ2-5; as DNA is missing, the TRBD1 call by TCRdb cannot be tested. Germline CDR1 and CDR2: SQVTM and ANQGSEA. This CDR3 has 14 amino acids.